These 28 T cell receptor beta chains came from one sample sequenced in a study of blood T cell repertoires in COVID-19. TCRdb's copy holds only in-frame clones and misses some; the assay was immunoSEQ multiplex PCR. The repertoire holds about 170,000 clones, with 84% as singletons. What was sequenced was PBMCs or T cells enriched from blood (not recorded which). These receptors were taken from a man aged 45-65 years who had recovered from COVID-19.

V is TRBV19 and J is TRBJ1-3; 8 nucleotides line up with TRBD1. CDR3 size: 14 residues. Germline CDR1 and CDR2: LNHDA and SQIVND (reference sequence). V gave up 6 bases and J gave up 0 bases; unmatched junction bases: 1. CDR3 coding DNA: TGTGCCAGTAGAACAGGGGGCTCTGGAAACACCATATATTTT. Amino acids: CASRTGGSGNTIYF. Complete variable domain (other parts from reference TRBV19 and TRBJ1-3): DGGITQSPKYLFRKEGQNVTLSCEQNLNHDAMYWYRQDPGQGLRLIYYSQIVNDFQKGDIAEGYSVSREKKESFPLTVTSAQKNPTAFYLCASRTGGSGNTIYFGEGSWLTVV.

The chain recombines TRBV4-3 with TRBJ1-2; 8 bases fit TRBD1. Germline lookup yields CDR1 LGHNA and CDR2 YSLEER. The V segment lost 4 bases and the J segment 2 bases; nucleotides outside the gene matches: 9. This CDR3 spans 16 amino acids. The CDR3 nucleotides read TGCGCCAGCAGCCCACTCGGACAGGGTGGCAACTATGGCTACACCTTC. This codes for CASSPLGQGGNYGYTF.

This clone was seen repeatedly, ten times or more. This chain uses TRBV4-1 with TRBJ2-1; no clear D. CDR1 and CDR2 (germline): MGHRA, YSYEKL. The CDR3 contains 13 residues. The V and J ends lost 1 base and 3 bases respectively, with 4 bases between them. The CDR3 DNA is TGCGCCAGCAGCCAAGGCGTCTACAATGAGCAGTTCTTC. It yields the protein CASSQGVYNEQFF.

This chain joins TRBV24-1 and TRBJ1-1; D is perhaps TRBD1 (6 bases). The ends were cut back, 9 bases at V and 7 bases at J, with 11 bases in the middle. The CDR3 is 11 residues long. The germline V gene encodes CDR1 KGHDR and CDR2 SFDVKD. CDR3: CATSWDNEAFF. CDR3 sequence (DNA): TGTGCCACCTCCTGGGACAATGAAGCTTTCTTT.

The chain joins TRBV9 to TRBJ2-2; a possible D gene is TRBD1 (5 bases). V was shortened by 2 bases and J by 5 bases, with 16 bases between the two germline ends. This CDR3 is built from 16 residues. Germline CDR1 reads SGDLS; CDR2 reads YYNGEE. CDR3 sequence reads: CASSVGGRYRTGELFF. In DNA form, the CDR3 reads TGTGCCAGCAGCGTCGGTGGCCGGTACAGGACCGGGGAGCTGTTTTTT.

Regarding this clone: One end of the junction varies from germline; a read error may be responsible. The chain joins TRBV7-7 to TRBJ1-5; 9 bases match TRBD1. The CDR3 loop spans 18 amino acids. Germline-derived CDR1 and CDR2 are SSHAT and FNYEAQ (reference sequence). The CDR3 here is CASSLGRNRDRAVQPQHF. DNA for the CDR3: TGTGCTAGCAGCTTAGGAAGGAACCGGGACAGGGCCGTTCAGCCCCAGCATTTT.

The genes are TRBV5-4 and TRBJ2-5; tentative D call: TRBD2 (7 bases). V was clipped by 2 bases and J by 0 bases, with 11 bases between them. This CDR3 has 15 residues. Germline-derived CDR1 and CDR2 are SGHNT and YYREEE (reference sequence). CDR3: CASSFGGRYQETQYF. CDR3 bases: TGTGCCAGCAGCTTCGGGGGGCGCTACCAAGAGACCCAGTACTTC.

The V call is TRBV3-1 (or the pseudogene TRBV3-2), the J call TRBJ1-1; tentatively, D is TRBD1 (6 bases). The germline CDR1 and CDR2 sequences are LGHDT and YNNKEL (reference sequence). This CDR3 comprises 14 residues. V was cut by 0 bases and J by 10 bases, with 15 bases left in between. The CDR3, as DNA: TGTGCCAGCAGCCAAGAAAGTGTTCAGGGGAGAGCTTTCTTT. Amino acid sequence: CASSQESVQGRAFF.

The chain carries TRBV3-1 (or the pseudogene TRBV3-2) and TRBJ1-6; D is unresolved. The CDR3 loop spans 14 amino acids. CDR1 LGHDT and CDR2 YNNKEL come from the germline V gene (reference sequence). V lost 1 base, J lost 7 bases, and 8 bases lay in between. The CDR3 region is CASSQVQNNSPLHF. The CDR3 nucleotides read TGTGCCAGCAGCCAAGTTCAGAACAATTCACCCCTCCACTTT.

The chain links TRBV6-2 or TRBV6-3 to TRBJ2-5, with TRBD2 matching over 8 bases. The CDR3 length is 15 residues. Germline V gene data show CDR1 as MNHEY and CDR2 as SVGEGT. V gave up 2 bases and J gave up 9 bases; unmatched junction bases: 11. CDR3 protein: CASSYLPGGGEAQYF. CDR3 DNA sequence: TGTGCCAGCAGTTACCTACCGGGGGGGGGCGAGGCCCAGTACTTC.

A remark on this clone: One junction end disagrees with the germline gene, perhaps due to a read error. The gene calls are TRBV20-1 and TRBJ1-4; D is unclear. Germline CDR1 and CDR2: DFQATT and SNEGSKA (reference sequence). CDR3 size: 10 residues. The CDR3 is CSALAGMAAF. The CDR3 DNA is TGCAGTGCTCTAGCGGGGATGGCGGCCTTT.

CDR3 DNA sequence: TGTGCCAGTAGACAGAAGGGGATGAACACTGAAGCTTTCTTT. Encoded protein: CASRQKGMNTEAFF. The chain has TRBV19 and TRBJ1-1, with D maybe TRBD1 (5 bases). Deletions cut 6 bases from V and 0 bases from J, with 11 bases between. The CDR3 runs to 14 residues. Germline V gene lookup returns CDR1 LNHDA and CDR2 SQIVND (reference sequence).

The rearrangement joins TRBV2 to TRBJ1-5; D is ambiguous. The CDR3 totals 13 residues. Germline V gene sequence: CDR1 SNHLY, CDR2 FYNNEI. The V end lost 8 bases, the J end lost 2 bases, and 10 bases lay between the germline ends. The DNA for the CDR3 is TGTGCCAGCGGGCCTTTGGGCAATCAGCCCCAGCATTTT. This sequence encodes CASGPLGNQPQHF.

The V gene is TRBV14, the J gene TRBJ2-7; possible D gene TRBD2, 5 bases. V was trimmed by 3 bases and J by 0 bases, leaving 18 bases between them. This CDR3 has 17 residues. Per the germline V gene, CDR1 is SGHDN and CDR2 is FVKESK. CDR3 coding DNA: TGTGCCAGCAGCCAGGGAAGGAGGCGGCGTAGCTCCTACGAGCAGTACTTC. As protein: CASSQGRRRRSSYEQYF.

The rearrangement joins TRBV19 to TRBJ2-5; tentative D call: TRBD2 (5 bases). The CDR3 has 12 residues. Germline V gives CDR1 LNHDA, CDR2 SQIVND (reference sequence). Trimming cost V 9 bases and J 4 bases, with 12 bases left between them. The CDR3 sequence: CASPISGETQYF. CDR3 DNA: TGTGCCAGCCCGATAAGCGGAGAGACCCAGTACTTC.

The chain carries TRBV18 and TRBJ2-2; 7 positions agree with TRBD2. CDR1 KGHSH and CDR2 LQKENI come from the germline V gene. There are 15 residues in the CDR3. The V gene end was trimmed by 0 bases and the J gene end by 4 bases; junction bases not matched to a gene: 2. The CDR3 protein is CASSPPGGGTGELFF. The DNA for the CDR3 is TGTGCCAGCTCACCACCTGGCGGGGGCACCGGGGAGCTGTTTTTT.

This clone occurred once. V usage is TRBV28 and J usage is TRBJ1-6, with TRBD1 matching 8 bases. The CDR3 consists of 15 residues. V gave up 6 bases and J gave up 7 bases; unmatched junction bases: 8. CDR1 MDHEN and CDR2 SYDVKM come from the germline V gene. CDR3 protein: CASSRMDRDNSPLHF. In DNA form, the CDR3 reads TGTGCCAGCAGCAGAATGGACAGGGACAATTCACCCCTCCACTTT.

V usage is TRBV4-1 and J usage is TRBJ2-3; TRBD1 matches at 9 bases. The CDR3 is 16 amino acids. Trimming at V came to 4 bases and at J to 5 bases, leaving 10 bases not matched to a gene. Germline V CDR1 and CDR2: MGHRA, YSYEKL. CDR3: CASSPDRGRGEDTQYF. The CDR3, as DNA: TGCGCCAGCAGCCCGGACAGGGGCCGGGGGGAAGATACGCAGTATTTT.

The CDR3 loop is CATSTGPVRSTGDSPLHF. CDR3 in DNA: TGTGCCACCAGCACGGGCCCCGTTAGGTCGACGGGAGATTCACCCCTCCACTTT. The gene calls are TRBV15 and TRBJ1-6, with D unclear. Germline V CDR1 and CDR2: LNHNV, YYDKDF (reference sequence). V shed 4 bases and J shed 8 bases, with 24 bases lying between them. CDR3 length: 18 residues.

The rearrangement uses TRBV7-3 and TRBJ2-1, with 7 positions matching TRBD2. Germline CDR1 is SGHTA and CDR2 is FQGTGA. The CDR3 loop spans 13 amino acids. V was pared by 3 bases and J by 5 bases, with 1 base of the junction left unmatched. CDR3: CASSFGGNNEQFF. The CDR3 DNA reads as TGTGCCAGCAGCTTCGGGGGGAACAATGAGCAGTTCTTC.

This chain connects TRBV30 to TRBJ1-2; D uncertain. This CDR3 region has 13 residues. With 4 bases removed from V and 7 bases from J, the gap between germline ends came to 16 bases. From germline, CDR1 is GTSNPN and CDR2 SVGIG (reference sequence). CDR3 residues: CAWMSALASGYTF. In DNA, the CDR3 is TGTGCCTGGATGTCAGCCTTAGCCAGTGGCTACACCTTC.

The rearrangement uses TRBV10-3 and TRBJ2-7, with D maybe TRBD2 (6 bases). Germline lookup yields CDR1 ENHRY and CDR2 SYGVKD. The germline V and J ends were trimmed by 8 bases and 6 bases, with 17 bases remaining between them. The CDR3 is 13 amino acids. The CDR3 DNA is TGTGCCATCGCCCGGGACTTCGGCCTCGAGCAGTACTTC. This gives the protein CAIARDFGLEQYF.

The chain employs TRBV7-3 and TRBJ2-3; 12 nucleotides match TRBD2. CDR1 is SGHTA, CDR2 FQGTGA, per germline. V was clipped by 5 bases and J by 2 bases; unmatched bases: 8. The CDR3 is 17 amino acids. The chain's CDR3 is CASSRVASGGDTDTQYF. In nucleotides, the CDR3 is TGTGCCAGCAGCCGGGTTGCTAGCGGGGGGGACACAGATACGCAGTATTTT.

The chain employs TRBV19 and TRBJ1-1; D is possibly TRBD1 (5 bases). There are 15 residues in the CDR3. Germline-derived CDR1 and CDR2 are LNHDA and SQIVND (reference sequence). Trimming pared 8 bases from V and 0 bases from J, leaving 16 bases between. This CDR3 is CASSSTALMNTEAFF. CDR3 bases: TGTGCCAGTTCTTCGACAGCTTTGATGAACACTGAAGCTTTCTTT.

The rearrangement uses TRBV12-3 or TRBV12-4 and TRBJ1-2; 7 bases are shared with TRBD1. The V gene end was trimmed by 5 bases and the J gene end by 8 bases; junction bases not matched to a gene: 8. The CDR3 is 13 amino acids. The CDR3 region has the DNA TGTGCCAGCAGTGTTGACAGGGCCTGGGGCTACACCTTC. Its protein product is CASSVDRAWGYTF.

The rearrangement links TRBV7-9 to TRBJ1-3, with TRBD1 matching over 10 bases. V lost 1 base, J lost 4 bases, and 7 bases stayed unmatched. The CDR3 is made up of 17 amino acids. CDR1 SEHNR and CDR2 FQNEAQ come from the germline V gene (reference sequence). The CDR3 coding sequence is TGTGCCAGCAGCTTAGGTCTCGACAGGGGGCCGGGAAACACCATATATTTT. It specifies CASSLGLDRGPGNTIYF.

This clone was counted a single time. The chain links TRBV28 to TRBJ1-2; a weak D match, TRBD1 (6 bases). V dropped 5 bases and J dropped 4 bases, with 17 bases sitting between them. This CDR3 contains 15 residues. From germline, CDR1 is MDHEN and CDR2 SYDVKM. Here the CDR3 DNA reads TGTGCCAGCAGTCCACACCGGGACATCGCCTATGGCTACACCTTC. Amino acid sequence: CASSPHRDIAYGYTF.

The V call is TRBV2, the J call TRBJ1-5, with D possibly TRBD1 on 5 matching bases. The length of the CDR3 is 16 residues. In germline, CDR1 is SNHLY, CDR2 FYNNEI. The V gene lost 0 bases and the J gene lost 4 bases, with 13 bases spanning the gap. As DNA, the CDR3 is TGTGCCAGCAGTGAAGCCGGGGGTAGGACGAATCAGCCCCAGCATTTT. Its protein product is CASSEAGGRTNQPQHF.